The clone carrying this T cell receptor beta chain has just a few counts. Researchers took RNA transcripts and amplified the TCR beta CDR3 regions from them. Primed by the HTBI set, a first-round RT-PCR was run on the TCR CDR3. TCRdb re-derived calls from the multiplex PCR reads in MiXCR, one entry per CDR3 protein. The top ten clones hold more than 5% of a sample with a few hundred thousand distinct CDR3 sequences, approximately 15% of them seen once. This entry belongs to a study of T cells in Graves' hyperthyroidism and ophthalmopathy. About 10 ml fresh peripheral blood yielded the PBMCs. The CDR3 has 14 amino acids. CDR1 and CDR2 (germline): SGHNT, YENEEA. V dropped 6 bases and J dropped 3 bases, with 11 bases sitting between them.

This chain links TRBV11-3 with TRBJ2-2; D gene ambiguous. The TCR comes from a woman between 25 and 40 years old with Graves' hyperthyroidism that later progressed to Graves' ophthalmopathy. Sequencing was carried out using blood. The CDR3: CASRHRQDTGELFF. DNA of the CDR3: TGTGCCAGCAGGCACCGTCAGGACACCGGGGAGCTGTTTTTT.